This entry lists 4 T cell receptor beta chains sequenced from one sample in a study of T cell clonality in common variable immunodeficiency. Sequencing was performed with immunoSEQ multiplex PCR; in TCRdb, only in-frame clones are kept and a portion is missing. The data show about 40,000 clones, with none appearing a single time. Specimen: peripheral blood mononuclear cells. The source is a person aged 18 to 75 in good health.

Many counts were recorded for this clone. The CDR3 is cut off 3 residues early in the read; its end comes from the germline J gene. The chain links TRBV19 to TRBJ2-2; 12 bases map to TRBD2. CDR3 size: 15 residues. Germline V lookup: CDR1 LNHDA, CDR2 SQIVND (reference sequence). The V and J ends lost 5 bases and 6 bases, in that order; junction bases with no gene match: 4. CDR3: CASSHRTSGAGELFF. The sequenced CDR3 bases are TGTGCCAGTAGTCATCGGACTAGCGGGGCCGGGGAG.

This clone was seen repeatedly, ten times or more. The sequenced fragment ends 3 residues before the CDR3 boundary, so the rest is inferred from the germline J gene. J is TRBJ2-1 and V is TRBV20-1, with 9 bases aligning to TRBD2. V trimming: 0 bases; J trimming: 3 bases; junction bases outside the gene matches: 9. Looked up from germline, CDR1 is DFQATT and CDR2 is SNEGSKA (reference sequence). This CDR3 region has 17 residues. The CDR3 is CSARDLGGREGYNEQFF. The CDR3 DNA, read in part, is TGCAGTGCTAGAGATTTAGGTGGGCGGGAGGGCTACAATGAG.

This clone was recorded at least ten times. The sequence runs out 3 residues before the end of the CDR3; the remainder is reconstructed from the germline J gene. This rearrangement joins TRBV2 to TRBJ2-5; 7 bases align to TRBD2. The CDR3 consists of 15 residues. The V gene's germline CDR1 is SNHLY and CDR2 FYNNEI. Trimming took 4 bases from V and 2 from J; bases not matched to a gene: 7. Incomplete CDR3 DNA: TGTGCCAGCAGTGCTCCGGGGCGGGGGCAAGAGACC. Translated: CASSAPGRGQET. The whole CDR3 sequence is CASSAPGRGQETQYF.

This clone appeared many times. The missing CDR3 end, 3 residues past where the read stops, is filled in from the germline J gene. The rearrangement links TRBV18 to TRBJ2-3; a possible D gene is TRBD2 (5 bases). Germline values: CDR1 KGHSH, CDR2 LQKENI. V was clipped by 6 bases and J by 2 bases, with 18 bases between them. There are 16 residues in the CDR3. This chain's CDR3 is CASSQDITGVTDTQYF. The sequenced part of the CDR3 DNA is TGTGCCAGCTCGCAGGATATCACCGGGGTCACAGATACG.